This is a list of T cell receptor beta chains from one sample in a study of T cells in Graves' hyperthyroidism and ophthalmopathy. Each CDR3 protein is one row after TCRdb ran MiXCR on the multiplex PCR reads. The sample records hundreds of thousands of distinct CDR3 sequences, over 40% being singletons. What was sequenced was peripheral blood or thyroid tissue (not recorded which). Receptor source: an adult man with Graves' disease, either hyperthyroidism or ophthalmopathy (not recorded which). CDR3s include the opening cysteine and the closing phenylalanine or tryptophan. Each record gives: CDR3 DNA, CDR3 protein, D gene, V gene, J gene, clone size. The D gene is left open where the match is weak. The size of a clone is reported for some rows only, either as once, few or many, or as a class for expanded clones.

CDR3 DNA: TGTGCCAACCGGACAGGGGACTCCTACGAGCAGTACTTC
CDR3 protein: CANRTGDSYEQYF
D gene: TRBD1
V gene: TRBV10-3
J gene: TRBJ2-7
clone size: many

CDR3 DNA: TGCAGCGTTGGGGAACAGGGCATATACGAGCAGTACTTC
CDR3 protein: CSVGEQGIYEQYF
D gene: .
V gene: TRBV29-1
J gene: TRBJ2-7
clone size: many

CDR3 DNA: TGCAGGGGGAGGGGTCGGGACGGGCTTGGGGAGCAGTACTTC
CDR3 protein: CRGRGRDGLGEQYF
D gene: TRBD2
V gene: TRBV20-1
J gene: TRBJ2-7
clone size: few

CDR3 DNA: TGTGCCAGCAGCTTAGCGGGGGACACCATATATTTT
CDR3 protein: CASSLAGDTIYF
D gene: .
V gene: TRBV7-8
J gene: TRBJ1-3
clone size: few

CDR3 DNA: TGTGCCAGCAGCCCCCCCGAGCGGGGACGAAATTCACCCCTCCACTTT
CDR3 protein: CASSPPERGRNSPLHF
D gene: .
V gene: TRBV7-9
J gene: TRBJ1-6
clone size: .

CDR3 DNA: TGTGCCAGCAGCTTAGCGCATGGACAATCCTACGAGCAGTACTTC
CDR3 protein: CASSLAHGQSYEQYF
D gene: .
V gene: TRBV7-8
J gene: TRBJ2-7
clone size: many

CDR3 DNA: TGTGCCATCAGTGAGGGGACTAGCGGGAGGCCCTACGAGCAGTACTTC
CDR3 protein: CAISEGTSGRPYEQYF
D gene: TRBD2
V gene: TRBV10-3
J gene: TRBJ2-7
clone size: few

CDR3 DNA: TGTGCCAGCAGCCGCAGACAGGGCCCGGACACCATATATTTT
CDR3 protein: CASSRRQGPDTIYF
D gene: TRBD1
V gene: TRBV3-1
J gene: TRBJ1-3
clone size: few

CDR3 DNA: TGCAGTGCTAGGGCCCCTTTCGAGAGGGCTTCTGGAAACACCATATATTTT
CDR3 protein: CSARAPFERASGNTIYF
D gene: .
V gene: TRBV20-1
J gene: TRBJ1-3
clone size: few

CDR3 DNA: TGTGCCATCAGTGAGCCTACAGCTAACTATGGCTACACCTTC
CDR3 protein: CAISEPTANYGYTF
D gene: .
V gene: TRBV10-3
J gene: TRBJ1-2
clone size: many

CDR3 DNA: TGTGCCAGCAGCTCCCTCGCGGAGATGAACACTGAAGCTTTCTTT
CDR3 protein: CASSSLAEMNTEAFF
D gene: .
V gene: TRBV7-9
J gene: TRBJ1-1
clone size: .

CDR3 DNA: TGCAGTTACGCCCCGAGGGCCCAGGATGGCTACACCTTC
CDR3 protein: CSYAPRAQDGYTF
D gene: .
V gene: TRBV20-1
J gene: TRBJ1-2
clone size: .

CDR3 DNA: TGTGCCAGCAGTCCCGGGACATCCGTCGAGCAGTACTTC
CDR3 protein: CASSPGTSVEQYF
D gene: .
V gene: TRBV6-5
J gene: TRBJ2-7
clone size: few

CDR3 DNA: TGTGCCAGCAGTGATAGGGGCTATGGCTACACCTTC
CDR3 protein: CASSDRGYGYTF
D gene: .
V gene: TRBV2
J gene: TRBJ1-2
clone size: many

CDR3 DNA: TGTGCCAGCAGGGGTTCCGGGACAGGTGACTATGGCTACACCTTC
CDR3 protein: CASRGSGTGDYGYTF
D gene: TRBD1
V gene: TRBV2
J gene: TRBJ1-2
clone size: .

CDR3 DNA: TGTGCCAGCAGCGAGCTCGGGACTAGCGGACAAGAGACCCAGTACTTC
CDR3 protein: CASSELGTSGQETQYF
D gene: TRBD2
V gene: TRBV9
J gene: TRBJ2-5
clone size: .

CDR3 DNA: TGCGCCAGCAGCCAAGGATGGACAGGGGGCTTCTATGGCTACACCTTC
CDR3 protein: CASSQGWTGGFYGYTF
D gene: TRBD1
V gene: TRBV5-1
J gene: TRBJ1-2
clone size: few

CDR3 DNA: TGTGCCAGCAGTGATCTTGGCGGGGACTACGAGCAGTACTTC
CDR3 protein: CASSDLGGDYEQYF
D gene: .
V gene: TRBV6-4
J gene: TRBJ2-7
clone size: .

CDR3 DNA: TGTGCCACCAGTGACCATGGACGAACCGGGGAGCTGTTTTTT
CDR3 protein: CATSDHGRTGELFF
D gene: .
V gene: TRBV24-1
J gene: TRBJ2-2
clone size: few

CDR3 DNA: TGTGCCAGCTCACCACCGACCGGGACAGCTGGGGCCAACGTCCTGACTTTC
CDR3 protein: CASSPPTGTAGANVLTF
D gene: TRBD1
V gene: TRBV6-2/TRBV6-3
J gene: TRBJ2-6
clone size: .

CDR3 DNA: TGTGCCACCAGCAGCTTACAGGGAACGAGGGGCTACACCTTC
CDR3 protein: CATSSLQGTRGYTF
D gene: .
V gene: TRBV15
J gene: TRBJ1-2
clone size: .

CDR3 DNA: TGCAGCTCCGGACAGGGGGCTTCACCCCTCCACTTT
CDR3 protein: CSSGQGASPLHF
D gene: TRBD1
V gene: TRBV29-1
J gene: TRBJ1-6
clone size: once